This TCR beta chain originates from a study of T cells in Graves' hyperthyroidism and ophthalmopathy. Study-wide background: Peripheral blood samples were taken at initial diagnosis, prior to any treatment. Study-wide results and limits: Researchers found most expanded thyroid clonotypes above 0.001 in blood as well. Ophthalmopathy was distinguished from stable hyperthyroidism by 13 V-J signatures.

As regards this clonotype: What it recognizes is unknown.

The CDR3 totals 15 residues. V lost 0 bases and J 14 bases, leaving 20 bases between the germline ends. Germline CDR1 is SEHNR and CDR2 is FQNEAQ (reference sequence). Researchers took RNA transcripts and amplified the TCR beta CDR3 regions from them. Researchers ran a first-round RT-PCR on the TCR CDR3 using the HTBI primer set. TCRdb redid the calling of the multiplex PCR reads with MiXCR, one entry per CDR3 protein. Here the sample spans roughly 100,000 distinct CDR3 sequences, less than 55% being singletons. Graves' hyperthyroidism qualified as stable when ophthalmopathy did not progress within 18 months.

This sequence joins TRBV7-9 and TRBJ1-5; D not certain. Sequenced: blood. The sequence was collected from a man aged 40-50 years with Graves' hyperthyroidism. This CDR3 is CASSLARTGTWNEHF. The DNA of the CDR3 is TGTGCCAGCAGCTTAGCGCGTACGGGAACGTGGAATGAGCATTTT.